A single sample gave rise to the 6 T cell receptor beta chains below, sequenced in a study of T cells in tuberculosis (dated by TCRdb to 2016 to 2019). Libraries were built with the immunoSEQ multiplex PCR assay. TCRdb stores this immuneACCESS table with in-frame sequences only. Part of the clones is absent; in the studies checked, under half of the shortfall reflects unresolved V genes, and no reason is known for the rest. The sample profile shows tens of thousands of clones; 92% of them were found once. The top ten hold 7% of the sample. The time point tag for this specimen amounts to: new active TB diagnosis, blood taken before or within 7 days of starting treatment. Sequenced here: PBMCs, sampled at tuberculosis diagnosis. These receptors were collected from an adult with tuberculosis. Some clones in this sample may be carry-over from other donors' samples.

The chain employs TRBV2 and TRBJ1-5; 8 nucleotides match TRBD1. Germline assignment: CDR1 SNHLY and CDR2 FYNNEI. The CDR3 is made up of 15 amino acids. With V trimmed by 4 bases and J by 6 bases, 8 bases remained unmatched. The CDR3 DNA reads as TGTGCCAGCAGTGCCGGACAGGGAGTAGGTCAGCCCCAGCATTTT. Translating it yields CASSAGQGVGQPQHF.

The genes are TRBV6-5 and TRBJ1-2; no definite D call. The germline V gene has CDR1 MNHEY and CDR2 SVGAGI. V was trimmed by 2 bases and J by 0 bases, leaving 10 bases between them. The CDR3 extends over 15 amino acids. CDR3 DNA: TGTGCCAGCAGTTACCTATCCTCTCCTAACTATGGCTACACCTTC. This translates into CASSYLSSPNYGYTF.

The chain uses TRBV7-2 and TRBJ2-7; 7 nucleotides align to TRBD1. The germline V gene encodes CDR1 SGHTA and CDR2 FQGNSA. The CDR3 spans 13 residues. J was trimmed by 5 bases and V by 5 bases; bases with no gene match: 6. The CDR3 loop reads CASSVSTGHEQYF. For the CDR3, the DNA is TGTGCCAGCAGCGTATCGACAGGGCACGAGCAGTACTTC.

This rearrangement joins TRBV2 to TRBJ2-3; 11 bases match TRBD2. With 7 bases clipped from V and 1 base from J, the junction kept 16 bases outside the gene matches. Germline V lookup: CDR1 SNHLY, CDR2 FYNNEI. This CDR3 has 19 residues. In DNA form, the CDR3 reads TGTGCCAGCAAAGATCTAGCGGGGGGCCAAATTACTCGCACAGATACGCAGTATTTT. Its protein product is CASKDLAGGQITRTDTQYF.

The chain uses TRBV29-1 and TRBJ1-1; no definite D call. CDR1 is SQVTM, CDR2 ANQGSEA, per germline. CDR3 length equals 12 residues. Trimming removed 7 bases at V and 0 bases at J, with 9 bases between. CDR3 region: CSAEGLNTEAFF. The CDR3 bases are TGCAGCGCCGAGGGATTGAACACTGAAGCTTTCTTT.

This chain connects TRBV19 to TRBJ1-5; 8 bases align to TRBD1. This CDR3 contains 18 residues. The V segment lost 1 base and the J segment 2 bases; nucleotides outside the gene matches: 10. Germline V gene data show CDR1 as LNHDA and CDR2 as SQIVND (reference sequence). The CDR3 nucleotides are TGTGCCAGTAGTATAGCCACTGGGACAGGCAGGGGCAATCAGCCCCAGCATTTT. It encodes CASSIATGTGRGNQPQHF.